A selection of T cell receptor beta chains follows, all from one sample in a study of T cell repertoires in ileal Crohn's disease. Profiled with immunoSEQ multiplex PCR; TCRdb holds only in-frame clones, not every one. The sample has roughly 14,000 clones; under 90% are singletons. The sequencing sample was made of ileal tissue. The receptor set was obtained from an adult with Crohn's disease. Both conserved end residues are part of each CDR3. The D gene is left open where the match is weak. Clone size, where shown, is once, few, many, or a class for clones that have expanded.

v_call	j_call	d_call	clone_size	cdr3_aa	cdr3_nt
TRBV6-1	TRBJ2-7	TRBD2	.	CASREAGGATSSYEQYF	TGTGCCAGCAGGGAAGCGGGGGGGGCGACTAGCTCCTACGAGCAGTACTTC
TRBV28	TRBJ2-1	TRBD2	few	CASSRLARSYNEQFF	TGTGCCAGCAGTAGACTAGCGCGATCCTACAATGAGCAGTTCTTC
TRBV5-1	TRBJ1-3	.	.	CASSLQGSGNTIYF	TGCGCCAGCAGCTTGCAGGGCTCGGGAAACACCATATATTTT
TRBV5-1	TRBJ2-5	.	.	CASSLDGTSKETQYF	TGCGCCAGCAGCTTGGATGGGACTTCCAAAGAGACCCAGTACTTC
TRBV6-5	TRBJ1-6	.	.	CASSPPVGGSPLHF	TGTGCCAGCAGTCCTCCGGTAGGGGGTTCACCCCTCCACTTT
TRBV5-1	TRBJ2-3	.	.	CASSVGQTTDTQYF	TGCGCCAGCAGCGTCGGACAGACCACAGATACGCAGTATTTT
TRBV6-1	TRBJ1-5	.	.	CASGRQPQHF	TGTGCCAGCGGCCGTCAGCCCCAGCATTTT
TRBV28	TRBJ1-1	.	.	CASSSVNRDTAFF	TGTGCCAGCAGTTCGGTCAACAGGGATACAGCTTTCTTT
TRBV28	TRBJ1-3	.	.	CASSLKGLSSGNTIYF	TGTGCCAGCAGTTTGAAGGGACTGAGCTCTGGAAACACCATATATTTT
TRBV6-5	TRBJ2-5	TRBD1	once	CASSYSGTEETQYF	TGTGCCAGCAGTTACTCTGGGACAGAAGAGACCCAGTACTTC
TRBV5-6	TRBJ1-3	TRBD1	.	CASSSIGQGTGNTIYF	TGTGCCAGCAGCTCAATTGGACAGGGCACGGGAAACACCATATATTTT
TRBV5-1	TRBJ2-1	TRBD1	.	CASSLDSGTAEQFF	TGCGCCAGCAGCTTGGATTCCGGGACAGCCGAGCAGTTCTTC
TRBV29-1	TRBJ1-3	.	.	CSALSDTGNTIYF	TGCAGCGCACTTTCGGACACTGGAAACACCATATATTTT
TRBV4-2	TRBJ2-1	.	few	CASSPPRGSGAEQFF	TGTGCCAGCAGCCCCCCGCGAGGGAGTGGAGCTGAGCAGTTCTTC